The present T cell receptor (beta chain) was sequenced within a study of PD-1 blockade in classical Hodgkin lymphoma. Study results and caveats: Newly diagnosed and completely responding patients shared comparable baseline diversity.

To note about this clone: Its antigen remains unknown.

The CDR3 has 16 amino acids. Germline V gives CDR1 MNHNY, CDR2 SVGAGI (reference sequence). After removal of 1 base from V and 10 bases from J, the junction contained 11 bases not matched to a gene. The assay was immunoSEQ multiplex PCR, and TCRdb's table has in-frame clones only and misses some. Among more than 20,000 clones, more than 75% were seen once, and the ten largest hold nearly 2.5%. Each and every patient relapsed after autologous stem cell transplantation, and patients got differing brentuximab vedotin exposure. This sequence originates from a human donor with classical Hodgkin lymphoma. Sequenced material: peripheral blood mononuclear cells (PBMCs), taken at baseline. This chain links TRBV6-6 with TRBJ2-1, with 9 bases matching TRBD1. The CDR3 region is CASSYFPGQGIGEQFF. In nucleotides, the CDR3 is TGTGCCAGCAGTTACTTCCCGGGACAGGGTATCGGCGAGCAGTTCTTC.